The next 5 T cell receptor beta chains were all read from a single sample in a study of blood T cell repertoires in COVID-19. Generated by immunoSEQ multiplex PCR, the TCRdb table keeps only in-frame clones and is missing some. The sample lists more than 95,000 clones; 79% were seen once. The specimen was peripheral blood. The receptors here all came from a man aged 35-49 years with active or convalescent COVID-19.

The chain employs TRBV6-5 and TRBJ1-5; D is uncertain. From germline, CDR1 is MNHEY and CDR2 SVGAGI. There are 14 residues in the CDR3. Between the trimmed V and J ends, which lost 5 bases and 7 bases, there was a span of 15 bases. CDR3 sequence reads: CASSQFGTKQPQHF. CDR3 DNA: TGTGCCAGCAGTCAATTTGGAACTAAGCAGCCCCAGCATTTT.

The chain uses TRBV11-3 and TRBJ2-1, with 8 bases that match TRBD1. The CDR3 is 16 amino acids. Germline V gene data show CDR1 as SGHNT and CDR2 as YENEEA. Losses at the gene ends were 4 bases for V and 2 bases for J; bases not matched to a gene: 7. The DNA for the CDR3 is TGTGCCAGCAGCTCCGACAGGGGATGGACCTACAATGAGCAGTTCTTC. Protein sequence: CASSSDRGWTYNEQFF.

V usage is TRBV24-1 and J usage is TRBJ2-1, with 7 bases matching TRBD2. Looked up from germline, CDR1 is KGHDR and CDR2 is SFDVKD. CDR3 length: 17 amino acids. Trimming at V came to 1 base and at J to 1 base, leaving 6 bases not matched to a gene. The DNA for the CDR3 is TGTGCCACCAGTGATTTCTCCAGGACTAGTTCCTACAATGAGCAGTTCTTC. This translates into CATSDFSRTSSYNEQFF.

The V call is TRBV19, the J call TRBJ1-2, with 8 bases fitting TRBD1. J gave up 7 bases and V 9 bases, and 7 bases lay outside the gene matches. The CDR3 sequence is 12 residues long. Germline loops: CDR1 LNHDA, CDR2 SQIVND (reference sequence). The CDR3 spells CASRTGGSGYTF. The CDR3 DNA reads TGTGCCAGCCGTACAGGGGGTAGTGGCTACACCTTC.

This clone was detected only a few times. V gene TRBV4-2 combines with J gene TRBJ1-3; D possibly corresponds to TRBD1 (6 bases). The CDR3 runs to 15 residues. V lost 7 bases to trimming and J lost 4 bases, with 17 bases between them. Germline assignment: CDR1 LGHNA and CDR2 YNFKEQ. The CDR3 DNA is TGTGCCAGCACATCAACAGGGAGTTCGGGAAACACCATATATTTT. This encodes CASTSTGSSGNTIYF.